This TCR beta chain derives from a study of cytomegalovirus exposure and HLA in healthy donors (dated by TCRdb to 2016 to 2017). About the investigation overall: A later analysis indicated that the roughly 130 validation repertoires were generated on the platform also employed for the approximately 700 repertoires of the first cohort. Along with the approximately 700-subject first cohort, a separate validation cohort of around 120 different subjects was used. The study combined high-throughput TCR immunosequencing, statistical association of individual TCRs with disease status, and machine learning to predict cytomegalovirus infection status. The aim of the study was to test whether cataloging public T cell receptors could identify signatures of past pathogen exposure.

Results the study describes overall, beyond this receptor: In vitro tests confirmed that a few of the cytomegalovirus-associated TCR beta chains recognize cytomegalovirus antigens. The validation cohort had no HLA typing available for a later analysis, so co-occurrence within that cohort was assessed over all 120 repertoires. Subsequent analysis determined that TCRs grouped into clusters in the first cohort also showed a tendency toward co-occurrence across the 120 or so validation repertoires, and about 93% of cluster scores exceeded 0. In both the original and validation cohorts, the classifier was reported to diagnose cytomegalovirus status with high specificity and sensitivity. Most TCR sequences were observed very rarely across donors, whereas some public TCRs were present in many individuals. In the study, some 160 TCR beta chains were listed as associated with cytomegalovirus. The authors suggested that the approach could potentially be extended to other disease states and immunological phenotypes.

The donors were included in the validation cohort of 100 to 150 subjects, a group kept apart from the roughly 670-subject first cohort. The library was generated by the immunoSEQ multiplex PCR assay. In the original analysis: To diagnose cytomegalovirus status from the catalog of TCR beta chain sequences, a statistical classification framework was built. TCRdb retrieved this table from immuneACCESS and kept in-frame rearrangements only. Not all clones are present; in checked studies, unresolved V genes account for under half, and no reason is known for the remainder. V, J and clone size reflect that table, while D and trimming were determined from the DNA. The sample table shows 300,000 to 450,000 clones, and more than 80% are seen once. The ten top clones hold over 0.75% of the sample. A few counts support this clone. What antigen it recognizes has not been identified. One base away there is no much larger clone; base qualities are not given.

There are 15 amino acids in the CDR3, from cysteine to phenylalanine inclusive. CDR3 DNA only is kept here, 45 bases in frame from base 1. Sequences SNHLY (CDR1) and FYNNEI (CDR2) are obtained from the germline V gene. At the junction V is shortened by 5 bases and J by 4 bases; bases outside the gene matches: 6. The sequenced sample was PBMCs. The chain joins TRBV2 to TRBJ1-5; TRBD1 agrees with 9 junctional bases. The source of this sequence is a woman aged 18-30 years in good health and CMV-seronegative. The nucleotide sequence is TGTGCCAGCAGTAGACAGGGGGTCCCTAATCAGCCCCAGCATTTT. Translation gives CASSRQGVPNQPQHF.